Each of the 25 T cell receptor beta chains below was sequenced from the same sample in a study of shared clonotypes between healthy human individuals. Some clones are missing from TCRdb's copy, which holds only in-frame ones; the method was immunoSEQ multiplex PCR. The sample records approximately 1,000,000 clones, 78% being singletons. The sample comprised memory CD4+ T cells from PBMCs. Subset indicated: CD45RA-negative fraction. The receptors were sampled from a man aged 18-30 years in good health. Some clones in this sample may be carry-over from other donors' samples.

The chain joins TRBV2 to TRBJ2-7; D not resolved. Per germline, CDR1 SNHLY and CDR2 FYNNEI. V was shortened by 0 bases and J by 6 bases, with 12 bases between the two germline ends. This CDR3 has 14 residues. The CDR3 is CASSEALRSIEQYF. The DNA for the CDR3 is TGTGCCAGCAGTGAAGCGCTTCGCAGTATCGAGCAGTACTTC. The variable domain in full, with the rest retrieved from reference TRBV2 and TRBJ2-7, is EPEVTQTPSHQVTQMGQEVILRCVPISNHLYFYWYRQILGQKVEFLVSFYNNEISEKSEIFDDQFSVERPDGSNFTLKIRSTKLEDSAMYFCASSEALRSIEQYFGPGTRLTVT.

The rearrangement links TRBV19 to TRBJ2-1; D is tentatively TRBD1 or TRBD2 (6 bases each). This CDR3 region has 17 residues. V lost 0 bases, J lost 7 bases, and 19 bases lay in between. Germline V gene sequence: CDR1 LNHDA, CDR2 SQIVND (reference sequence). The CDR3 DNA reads TGTGCCAGTAGTATAGATCTGGGGACAACCGGGAGAAATGAGCAGTTCTTC. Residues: CASSIDLGTTGRNEQFF.

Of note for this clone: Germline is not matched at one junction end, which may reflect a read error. CDR3 nucleotide sequence: TGTGCCAGCAGTTACCCTGGACAGGGGGCTGCGCAAGACTTC. Its protein is CASSYPGQGAAQDF. The chain carries TRBV6-6 and TRBJ2-7, with 11 positions matching TRBD1. The CDR3 runs 14 residues. Germline lookup yields CDR1 MNHNY and CDR2 SVGAGI (reference sequence).

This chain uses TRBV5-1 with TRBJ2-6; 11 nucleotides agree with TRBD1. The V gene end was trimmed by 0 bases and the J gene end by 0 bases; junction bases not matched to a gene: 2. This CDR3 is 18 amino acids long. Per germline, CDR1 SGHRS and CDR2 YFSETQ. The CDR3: CASSLGGQGASGANVLTF. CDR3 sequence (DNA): TGCGCCAGCAGCTTGGGCGGACAGGGGGCCTCTGGGGCCAACGTCCTGACTTTC.

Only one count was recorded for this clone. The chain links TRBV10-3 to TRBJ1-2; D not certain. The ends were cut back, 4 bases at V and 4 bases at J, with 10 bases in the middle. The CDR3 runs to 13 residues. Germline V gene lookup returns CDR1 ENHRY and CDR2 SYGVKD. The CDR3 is CAISVPSSYGYTF. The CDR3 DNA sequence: TGTGCCATCAGTGTCCCGTCGAGCTATGGCTACACCTTC.

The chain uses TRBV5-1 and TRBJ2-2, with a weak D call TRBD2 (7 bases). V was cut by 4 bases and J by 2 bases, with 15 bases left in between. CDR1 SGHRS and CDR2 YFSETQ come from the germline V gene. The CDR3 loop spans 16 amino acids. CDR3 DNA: TGCGCCAGCAGCAAGACAGGACTAGAAAACACCGGGGAGCTGTTTTTT. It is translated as CASSKTGLENTGELFF.

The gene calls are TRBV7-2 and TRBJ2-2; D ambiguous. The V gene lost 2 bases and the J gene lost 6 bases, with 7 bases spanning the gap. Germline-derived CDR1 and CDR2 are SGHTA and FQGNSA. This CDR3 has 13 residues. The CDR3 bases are TGTGCCAGCAGCTTAATTTATCCCGGGGAGCTGTTTTTT. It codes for CASSLIYPGELFF. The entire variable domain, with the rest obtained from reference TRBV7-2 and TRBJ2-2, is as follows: GAGVSQSPSNKVTEKGKDVELRCDPISGHTALYWYRQSLGQGLEFLIYFQGNSAPDKSGLPSDRFSAERTGGSVSTLTIQRTQQEDSAVYLCASSLIYPGELFFGEGSRLTVL.

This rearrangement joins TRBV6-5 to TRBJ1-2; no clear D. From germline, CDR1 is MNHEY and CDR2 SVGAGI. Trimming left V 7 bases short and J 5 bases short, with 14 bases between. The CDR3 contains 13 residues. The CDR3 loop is CASTNLVSYGYTF. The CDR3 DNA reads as TGTGCCAGCACGAACCTGGTCAGTTATGGCTACACCTTC.

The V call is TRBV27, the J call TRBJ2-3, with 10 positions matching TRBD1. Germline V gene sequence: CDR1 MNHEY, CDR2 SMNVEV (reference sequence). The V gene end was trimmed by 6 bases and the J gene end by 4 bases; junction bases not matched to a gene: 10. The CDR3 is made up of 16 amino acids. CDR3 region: CASSRRDRGGSDTQYF. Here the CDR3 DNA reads TGTGCCAGCAGCAGACGGGACAGGGGAGGGTCAGATACGCAGTATTTT.

The CDR3 sequence: CASSPWGVAGTNTGELFF. CDR3 nucleotide sequence: TGCGCCAGCAGCCCGTGGGGGGTAGCGGGGACGAACACCGGGGAGCTGTTTTTT. The rearrangement joins TRBV5-1 to TRBJ2-2; the match to TRBD2 covers 8 bases. Germline V gives CDR1 SGHRS, CDR2 YFSETQ. The CDR3 runs to 18 residues. J was trimmed by 0 bases and V by 4 bases; bases with no gene match: 11. The full variable domain, its missing parts supplied by reference TRBV5-1 and TRBJ2-2, is KAGVTQTPRYLIKTRGQQVTLSCSPISGHRSVSWYQQTPGQGLQFLFEYFSETQRNKGNFPGRFSGRQFSNSRSEMNVSTLELGDSALYLCASSPWGVAGTNTGELFFGEGSRLTVL.

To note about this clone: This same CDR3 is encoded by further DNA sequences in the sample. This CDR3 reads CASSLAGLVYNEQFF. The DNA for the CDR3 is TGTGCCAGCAGTTTAGCCGGACTAGTGTACAATGAGCAGTTCTTC. The chain recombines TRBV28 with TRBJ2-1, with 7 bases lining up with TRBD2. With 2 bases clipped from V and 4 bases from J, the junction kept 5 bases outside the gene matches. This CDR3 comprises 15 residues. The V gene's germline CDR1 is MDHEN and CDR2 SYDVKM.

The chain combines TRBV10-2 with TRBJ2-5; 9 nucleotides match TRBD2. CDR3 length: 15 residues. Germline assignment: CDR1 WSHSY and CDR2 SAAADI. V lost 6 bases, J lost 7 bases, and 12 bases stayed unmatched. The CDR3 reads CASSPGLAGEGTQYF. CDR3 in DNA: TGCGCCAGCAGCCCCGGGTTAGCGGGAGAGGGGACCCAGTACTTC.

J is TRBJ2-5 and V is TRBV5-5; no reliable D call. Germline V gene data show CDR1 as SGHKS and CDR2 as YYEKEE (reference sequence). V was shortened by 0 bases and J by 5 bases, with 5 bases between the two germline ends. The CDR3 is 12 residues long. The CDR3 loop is CASSLVRETQYF. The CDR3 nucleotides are TGTGCCAGCAGCTTGGTAAGGGAGACCCAGTACTTC.

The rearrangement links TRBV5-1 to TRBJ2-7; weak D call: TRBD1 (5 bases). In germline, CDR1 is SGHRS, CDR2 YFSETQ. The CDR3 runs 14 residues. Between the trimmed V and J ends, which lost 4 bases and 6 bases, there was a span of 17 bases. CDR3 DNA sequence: TGCGCCAGCAGCCTGCATGGCAGGGAAGGCGAGCAGTACTTC. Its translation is CASSLHGREGEQYF.

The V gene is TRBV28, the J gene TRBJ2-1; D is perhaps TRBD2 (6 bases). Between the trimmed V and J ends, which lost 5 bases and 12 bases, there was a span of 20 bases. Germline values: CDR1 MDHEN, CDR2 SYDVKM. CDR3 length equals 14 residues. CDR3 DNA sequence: TGTGCCAGCAGTACACCCGGGGCTAGCGAACCGCAGTTCTTC. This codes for CASSTPGASEPQFF. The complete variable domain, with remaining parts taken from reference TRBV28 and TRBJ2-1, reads DVKVTQSSRYLVKRTGEKVFLECVQDMDHENMFWYRQDPGLGLRLIYFSYDVKMKEKGDIPEGYSVSREKKERFSLILESASTNQTSMYLCASSTPGASEPQFFGPGTRLTVL.

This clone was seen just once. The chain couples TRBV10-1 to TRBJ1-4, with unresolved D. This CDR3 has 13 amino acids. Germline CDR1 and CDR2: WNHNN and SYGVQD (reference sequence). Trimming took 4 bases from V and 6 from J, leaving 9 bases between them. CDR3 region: CASSGFDDEKLFF. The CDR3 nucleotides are TGCGCCAGCAGTGGATTTGACGATGAAAAACTGTTTTTT.

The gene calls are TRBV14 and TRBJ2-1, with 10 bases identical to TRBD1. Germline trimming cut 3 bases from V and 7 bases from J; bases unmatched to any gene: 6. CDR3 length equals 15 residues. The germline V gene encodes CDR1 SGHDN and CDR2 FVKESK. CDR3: CASSHRQGAGNEQFF. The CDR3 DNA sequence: TGTGCCAGCAGCCATAGACAGGGGGCCGGGAATGAGCAGTTCTTC.

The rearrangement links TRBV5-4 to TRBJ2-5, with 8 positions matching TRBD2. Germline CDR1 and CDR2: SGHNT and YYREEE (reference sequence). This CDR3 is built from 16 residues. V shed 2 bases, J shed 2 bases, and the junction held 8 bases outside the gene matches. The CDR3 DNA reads TGTGCCAGCAGCTTCCCCCGGGGGGGGCTTCAAGAGACCCAGTACTTC. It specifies CASSFPRGGLQETQYF. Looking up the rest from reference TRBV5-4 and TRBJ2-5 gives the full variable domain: ETGVTQSPTHLIKTRGQQVTLRCSSQSGHNTVSWYQQALGQGPQFIFQYYREEENGRGNFPPRFSGLQFPNYSSELNVNALELDDSALYLCASSFPRGGLQETQYFGPGTRLLVL.

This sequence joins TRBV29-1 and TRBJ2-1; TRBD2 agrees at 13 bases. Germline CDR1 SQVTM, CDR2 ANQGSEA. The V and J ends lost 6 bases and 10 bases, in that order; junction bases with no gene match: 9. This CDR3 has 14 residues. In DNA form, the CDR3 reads TGCAGCGTGAACCCGGGACTAGCGGGACGAGAGCAGTTCTTC. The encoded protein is CSVNPGLAGREQFF.

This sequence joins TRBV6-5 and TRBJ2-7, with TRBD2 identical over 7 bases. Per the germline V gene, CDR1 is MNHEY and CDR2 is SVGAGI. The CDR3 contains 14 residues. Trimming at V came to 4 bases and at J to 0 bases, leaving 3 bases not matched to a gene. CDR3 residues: CASSWGGGSYEQYF. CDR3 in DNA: TGTGCCAGCAGTTGGGGCGGGGGCTCCTACGAGCAGTACTTC.

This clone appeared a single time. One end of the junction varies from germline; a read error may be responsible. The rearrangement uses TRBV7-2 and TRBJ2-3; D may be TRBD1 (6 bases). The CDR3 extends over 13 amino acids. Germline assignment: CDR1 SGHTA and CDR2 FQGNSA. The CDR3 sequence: CASSSSQGLQCSF. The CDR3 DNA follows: TGTGCCAGCAGCTCCTCGCAGGGGTTGCAGTGTTCTTTT.

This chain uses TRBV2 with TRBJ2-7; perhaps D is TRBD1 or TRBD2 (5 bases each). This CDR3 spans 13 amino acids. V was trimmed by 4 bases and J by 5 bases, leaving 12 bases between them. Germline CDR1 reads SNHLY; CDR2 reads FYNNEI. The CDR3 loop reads CASSGVWGHEQYF. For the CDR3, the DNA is TGTGCCAGCAGTGGTGTTTGGGGACACGAGCAGTACTTC.

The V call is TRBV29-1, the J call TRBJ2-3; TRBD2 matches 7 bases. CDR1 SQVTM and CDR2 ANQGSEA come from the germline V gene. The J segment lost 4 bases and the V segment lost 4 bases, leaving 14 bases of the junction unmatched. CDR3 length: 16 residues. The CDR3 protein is CSVAERREYGADTQYF. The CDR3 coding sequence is TGCAGCGTTGCGGAGAGGCGGGAGTATGGGGCAGATACGCAGTATTTT.

CDR3 in DNA: TGTGCCAGCAGCCCTCGTTTCCCGAGGGGGCAGTTCTTC. It codes for CASSPRFPRGQFF. This sequence joins TRBV28 and TRBJ2-1; D might be TRBD1 or TRBD2, each matching 5 bases. This CDR3 has 13 amino acids. Germline CDR1 reads MDHEN; CDR2 reads SYDVKM. V was trimmed by 6 bases and J by 12 bases, leaving 18 bases between them.

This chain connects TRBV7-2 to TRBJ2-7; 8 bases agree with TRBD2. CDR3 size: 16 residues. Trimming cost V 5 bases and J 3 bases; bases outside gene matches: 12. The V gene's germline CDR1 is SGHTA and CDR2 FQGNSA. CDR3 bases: TGTGCCAGCAGCCCCGGGGGGGCCCTGAATTTCTACGAGCAGTACTTC. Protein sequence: CASSPGGALNFYEQYF.